In its sample, the clone carrying this T cell receptor beta chain was seen a few times. Its antigen is as yet unknown. MiXCR, run by TCRdb on the 5' RACE reads, gives a single entry per CDR3 protein. The sample has 410,000 or so distinct CDR3 sequences, less than 20% seen once. The sample is drawn from a study of identical twins. The CDR3 loop spans 16 amino acids. J was trimmed by 8 bases and V by 5 bases; bases with no gene match: 17. Regarding the study as a whole: Twins shared out-of-frame alpha sequences with excess low generation probability.

The rearrangement uses TRBV12-3 or TRBV12-4 and TRBJ1-2; TRBD1 aligns across 7 bases. The receptor comes from a man aged 45-60 years in good health. The sequenced sample consisted of naive T cells sorted from blood. CDR3 in DNA: TGTGCCAGCAGTCCCAGAAGAGGGACAGCAGGTGGGGGCTACACCTTC. It translates to CASSPRRGTAGGGYTF.